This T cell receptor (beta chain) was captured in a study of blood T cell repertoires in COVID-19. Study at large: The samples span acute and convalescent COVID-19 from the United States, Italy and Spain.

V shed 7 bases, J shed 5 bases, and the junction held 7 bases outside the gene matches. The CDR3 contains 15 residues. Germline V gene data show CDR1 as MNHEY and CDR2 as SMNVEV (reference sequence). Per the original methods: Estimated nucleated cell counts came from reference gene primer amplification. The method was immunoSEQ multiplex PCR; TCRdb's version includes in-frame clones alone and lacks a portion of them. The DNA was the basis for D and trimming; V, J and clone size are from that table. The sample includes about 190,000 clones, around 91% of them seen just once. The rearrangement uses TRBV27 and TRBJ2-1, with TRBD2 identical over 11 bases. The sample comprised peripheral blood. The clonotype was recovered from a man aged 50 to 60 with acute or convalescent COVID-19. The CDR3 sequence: CASTDGTSGNNEQFF. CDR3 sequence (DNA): TGTGCCAGCACCGATGGGACTAGCGGTAACAATGAGCAGTTCTTC.